This is a list of T cell receptor beta chains from one sample in a study of CD8+ T cells in alopecia areata. The method was immunoSEQ multiplex PCR; TCRdb's version includes in-frame clones alone and lacks a portion of them. The profile shows some 130,000 clones, approximately 53% of them singletons. The sequencing used CD4+ T cells sorted from blood, collected at week 4, from a patient treated with tofacitinib. The source of these receptors is a human donor with alopecia areata. CDR3s include the opening cysteine and the closing phenylalanine or tryptophan. D genes are given only for firm matches. Only part of the rows carry a size: once, few, many, or a class if the clone is expanded.

d_call cdr3_length j_call clone_size v_call cdr3_aa cdr3_nt
NA 16 TRBJ2-4 NA TRBV7-9 CASSTSDGTRENIQYF TGTGCCAGCAGCACCTCGGACGGAACGAGGGAAAACATTCAGTACTTC
NA 8 TRBJ2-1 NA TRBV7-7 CAIDEQFF TGTGCCATCGATGAGCAGTTCTTC
NA 13 TRBJ1-4 NA TRBV30 CAWAGQGYEKLFF TGTGCCTGGGCTGGGCAGGGGTATGAAAAACTGTTTTTT
NA 15 TRBJ2-6 NA TRBV15 CATSYPASGANVLTF TGTGCCACCAGCTACCCCGCCTCTGGGGCCAACGTCCTGACTTTC
TRBD1 16 TRBJ1-4 NA TRBV4-1 CASSPNRGFSNEKLFF TGCGCCAGCAGTCCAAACAGGGGATTCTCTAATGAAAAACTGTTTTTT
NA 12 TRBJ1-3 many TRBV6-6 CASSSGQFSIYF TGTGCCAGCAGTTCCGGACAGTTTTCCATATATTTT
NA 13 TRBJ2-3 NA TRBV30 CAWSGQPTDTQYF TGTGCCTGGAGCGGACAGCCCACAGATACGCAGTATTTT
NA 14 TRBJ2-5 NA TRBV7-7 CASSLQGFVETQYF TGTGCCAGCAGCTTACAGGGTTTCGTAGAGACCCAGTACTTC
NA 15 TRBJ2-1 few TRBV10-3 CAITSSQSSYNEQFF TGTGCCATCACCTCTTCCCAGAGCTCCTACAATGAGCAGTTCTTC
TRBD2 16 TRBJ2-1 few TRBV7-2 CASSLATSGGRNEQFF TGTGCCAGCAGCTTAGCGACTAGCGGGGGGAGGAATGAGCAGTTCTTC
NA 13 TRBJ2-4 NA TRBV29-1 CSVGTLAKNIQYF TGCAGCGTAGGGACGTTAGCCAAAAACATTCAGTACTTC
TRBD1 14 TRBJ1-5 NA TRBV25-1 CASRRTGDNQPQHF TGTGCCAGCAGACGGACAGGGGACAATCAGCCCCAGCATTTT
NA 15 TRBJ2-7 few TRBV11-2 CASSLGVASSYEQYF TGTGCCAGCAGCTTGGGGGTGGCGAGCTCCTACGAGCAGTACTTC
NA 12 TRBJ1-5 NA TRBV27 CASSSGWQPQHF TGTGCCAGCAGTTCTGGTTGGCAGCCCCAGCATTTT
NA 17 TRBJ1-1 NA TRBV9 CASSEGFGGGRDTEAFF TGTGCCAGCAGCGAGGGGTTTGGGGGCGGGAGGGACACTGAAGCTTTCTTT
NA 15 TRBJ2-2 few TRBV28 CASSLLDLNTGELFF TGTGCCAGCAGTTTACTGGACTTAAACACCGGGGAGCTGTTTTTT
TRBD2 15 TRBJ2-1 NA TRBV5-1 CASSAGLANSNEQFF TGCGCCAGCAGCGCGGGACTAGCGAATTCCAATGAGCAGTTCTTC
TRBD1 14 TRBJ1-1 few TRBV18 CASSSTGDNTEAFF TGTGCCAGCTCATCGACAGGGGATAACACTGAAGCTTTCTTT
NA 12 TRBJ2-7 NA TRBV29-1 CSVAGGSHEQYF TGCAGCGTTGCCGGGGGCTCCCACGAGCAGTACTTC
NA 15 TRBJ1-5 once TRBV6-5 CASSYSTTSNQPQHF TGTGCCAGCAGTTACTCGACCACGAGCAATCAGCCCCAGCATTTT
NA 14 TRBJ1-5 NA TRBV25-1 CASSTQYSNQPQHF TGTGCCAGCAGTACACAGTATAGCAATCAGCCCCAGCATTTT
NA 16 TRBJ1-1 few TRBV19 CASSIPPGEGNTEAFF TGTGCCAGTAGTATCCCCCCGGGGGAGGGGAACACTGAAGCTTTCTTT
NA 16 TRBJ1-1 few TRBV4-1 CASSPRQVASGTEAFF TGCGCCAGCAGCCCCCGTCAGGTCGCTTCGGGGACTGAAGCTTTCTTT
NA 19 TRBJ2-1 NA TRBV23-1 CASSQSKIKGDHSYNEQFF TGCGCCAGCAGTCAATCGAAAATTAAAGGGGACCACTCCTACAATGAGCAGTTCTTC
TRBD1 16 TRBJ1-2 NA TRBV30 CASQARTGGDGSGYTF TGTGCCTCACAGGCAAGGACAGGGGGCGATGGGAGCGGCTACACCTTC
TRBD1 13 TRBJ1-1 NA TRBV29-1 CSTTTGGRTEAFF TGCAGCACCACGACAGGGGGCAGAACTGAAGCTTTCTTT
NA 13 TRBJ1-1 NA TRBV30 CAWSVKGYPEAFF TGTGCCTGGAGTGTAAAGGGTTACCCTGAAGCTTTCTTT
TRBD2 16 TRBJ2-1 NA TRBV29-1 CSVVGTSGGLNNEQFF TGCAGCGTTGTCGGGACTAGCGGGGGCCTCAACAATGAGCAGTTCTTC
TRBD1 14 TRBJ2-7 NA TRBV2 CASRPGQGTYEQYF TGTGCCAGCAGGCCGGGACAGGGGACCTACGAGCAGTACTTC
TRBD1 16 TRBJ2-7 NA TRBV9 CASSVGGPGGAYEQYF TGTGCCAGCAGCGTAGGGGGCCCAGGGGGAGCCTACGAGCAGTACTTC
TRBD2 14 TRBJ2-5 NA TRBV30 CAWRGLAVQETQYF TGTGCCTGGAGGGGACTAGCGGTCCAAGAGACCCAGTACTTC
NA 14 TRBJ1-5 NA TRBV7-8 CASSLSQGNQPQHF TGTGCCAGCAGCTTAAGTCAGGGCAATCAGCCCCAGCATTTT
NA 11 TRBJ1-1 NA TRBV7-8 CASSFGGEAFF TGTGCCAGCAGTTTCGGAGGGGAAGCTTTCTTT
NA 16 TRBJ2-6 NA TRBV7-3 CASSPPGFSGANVLTF TGTGCCAGCAGTCCCCCGGGGTTCTCTGGGGCCAACGTCCTGACTTTC
NA 16 TRBJ1-4 NA TRBV5-1 CASSLGAWSQNEKLFF TGCGCCAGCAGCTTGGGTGCGTGGTCTCAAAATGAAAAACTGTTTTTT
NA 14 TRBJ1-1 NA TRBV19 CASSTTGLNTEAFF TGTGCCAGTAGTACTACAGGGTTGAACACTGAAGCTTTCTTT
NA 12 TRBJ2-1 NA TRBV29-1 CSVRGLNNEQFF TGCAGCGTGCGGGGACTTAACAATGAGCAGTTCTTC
NA 14 TRBJ1-3 NA TRBV29-1 CSVVTAFSGNTIYF TGCAGCGTCGTGACAGCCTTCTCTGGAAACACCATATATTTT
NA 14 TRBJ1-4 NA TRBV30 CAWSREGGREKLFF TGTGCCTGGAGTAGGGAGGGAGGACGAGAAAAACTGTTTTTT